The present entry profiles one T cell receptor beta chain with its context. One entry per CDR3 protein, called by TCRdb with MiXCR from the PCR reads. The sample yields approximately 11,000 distinct CDR3 sequences, roughly half seen once. The CDR3 has 17 amino acids. The V gene's germline CDR1 is SGHRS and CDR2 YFSETQ. V was clipped by 4 bases and J by 11 bases; unmatched bases: 17. The data were taken from a study of tumor-infiltrating lymphocytes in oesophageal squamous cell carcinoma. V gene TRBV5-1 combines with J gene TRBJ2-5, with TRBD2 matching over 13 bases. Source material: esophageal tumor tissue. The clonotype comes from a male donor with esophageal squamous cell carcinoma. CDR3 DNA sequence: TGCGCCAGCAGCCCTACTAGCGGGAGGGCCGCCTACAATGAGCAGTACTTC. Translating gives CASSPTSGRAAYNEQYF.